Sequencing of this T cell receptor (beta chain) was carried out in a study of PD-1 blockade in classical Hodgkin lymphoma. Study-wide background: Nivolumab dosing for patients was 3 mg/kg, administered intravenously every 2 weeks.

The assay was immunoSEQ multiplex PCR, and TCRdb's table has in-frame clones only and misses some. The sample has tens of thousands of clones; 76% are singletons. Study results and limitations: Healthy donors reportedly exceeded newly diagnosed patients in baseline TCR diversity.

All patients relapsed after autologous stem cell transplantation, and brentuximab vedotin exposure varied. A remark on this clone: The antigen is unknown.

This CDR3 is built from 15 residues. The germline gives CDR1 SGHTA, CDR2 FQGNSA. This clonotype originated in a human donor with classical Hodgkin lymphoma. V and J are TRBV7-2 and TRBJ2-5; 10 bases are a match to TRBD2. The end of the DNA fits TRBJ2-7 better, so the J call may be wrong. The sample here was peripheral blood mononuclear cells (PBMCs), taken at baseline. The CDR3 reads CASSPSSGSSYEQYF. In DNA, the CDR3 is TGTGCCAGCAGCCCATCTAGCGGGAGCTCCTACGAGCAGTACTTC.